This T cell receptor (beta chain) was identified during a study of cytomegalovirus exposure and HLA in healthy donors. Study conclusions and caveats: The study labeled 164 TCR beta chains cytomegalovirus-associated.

Produced via immunoSEQ multiplex PCR; TCRdb's table is partial and in-frame only. The sample holds 150,000 to 200,000 clones, about 88% seen once. CDR1 is MRHNA, CDR2 SNTAGT, per germline. J was trimmed by 3 bases and V by 0 bases; bases with no gene match: 4. CDR3 size: 15 residues. The validation cohort, a group of 130 or so subjects, included the donors and was separate from the roughly 600-subject first cohort. Details on this clone: Its antigen is undetermined.

The sequence was collected from a man aged 18 to 35 in good health and CMV-seronegative. The genes are TRBV6-4 and TRBJ2-7; 8 bases map to TRBD2. The sequenced sample was PBMCs. The CDR3 DNA reads TGTGCCAGCAGTGACTCGCCTAGCGGGTTCTACGAGCAGTACTTC. Encoded protein: CASSDSPSGFYEQYF.